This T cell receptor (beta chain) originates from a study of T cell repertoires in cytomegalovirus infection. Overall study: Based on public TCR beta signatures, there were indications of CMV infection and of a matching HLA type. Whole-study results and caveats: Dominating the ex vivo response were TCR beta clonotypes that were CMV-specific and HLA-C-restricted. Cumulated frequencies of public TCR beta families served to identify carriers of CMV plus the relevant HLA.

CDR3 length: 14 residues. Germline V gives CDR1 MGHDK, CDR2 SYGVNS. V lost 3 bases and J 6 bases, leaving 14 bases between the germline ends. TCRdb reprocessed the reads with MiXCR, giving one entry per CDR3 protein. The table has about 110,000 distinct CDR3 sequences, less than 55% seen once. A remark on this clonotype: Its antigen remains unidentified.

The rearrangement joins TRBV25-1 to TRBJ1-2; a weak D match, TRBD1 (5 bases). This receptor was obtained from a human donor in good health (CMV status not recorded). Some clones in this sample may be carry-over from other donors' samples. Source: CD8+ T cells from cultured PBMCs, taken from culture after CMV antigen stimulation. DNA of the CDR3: TGTGCCAGCAGTGATTCTCACTGGGGGGATGGCTACACCTTC. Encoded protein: CASSDSHWGDGYTF.